This T cell receptor (beta chain) was observed in a study of blood T cells in healthy people across ages. Concerning this clonotype: Its cognate antigen is unknown. The junction does not match germline at one end; this may be a read error.

Looked up from germline, CDR1 is MDHEN and CDR2 is SYDVKM. The CDR3 spans 15 residues. Study-level points and caveats: Naive and antigen-experienced cells were not separated, limiting conclusive comparison.

The authors extracted at least 6 micrograms of total RNA per sample. PCR was performed a second time for about 7 to 11 cycles using a sample-barcoded 5' primer and a J-beta primer mix. MiXCR was run by TCRdb on the 5' RACE reads, yielding one entry per CDR3 protein. The top ten hold about 15% of the sample, which has 590,000 or so distinct CDR3 sequences, approximately 30% seen once. Source material: blood. The V gene is TRBV28, the J gene TRBJ1-2; a weak D match, TRBD1 (5 bases). The sequence was collected from an elderly woman in good health. This CDR3 is CASSSVARRVYGHTF. The CDR3 DNA sequence: TGTGCCAGCAGTTCAGTAGCCCGCAGGGTCTATGGCCACACCTTC.